This TCR beta chain emerged from a study of T-cell memory formation after mild COVID-19. This clonotype was detected only a few times. TCRdb reprocessed the 5' RACE reads with MiXCR, giving one entry per CDR3 protein. Of 350,000 or so distinct CDR3 sequences in the sample, under 25% were seen once. V was pared by 3 bases and J by 4 bases, with 12 bases between. The CDR3 contains 14 residues. Sequencing was performed on PBMCs or a T cell subset sorted from them (not recorded which). The V call is TRBV12-3 or TRBV12-4, the J call TRBJ1-1; D gene ambiguous. This clonotype originated in a young man who had mild COVID-19 (a few samples of this study predate the infection). Cell type and time point are not known. CDR3 sequence: CASSFVGMGTEAFF. The CDR3 coding sequence is TGTGCCAGCAGTTTTGTGGGAATGGGCACTGAAGCTTTCTTT.